The 20 T cell receptor beta chains below come from one sample, sequenced in a study of control samples from healthy donors and cancer patients. Only in-frame clones appear in the TCRdb table, and some are missing; sequencing was by immunoSEQ multiplex PCR. Of fewer than 150,000 clones in the sample, roughly 90% were seen once. The source material was blood. These TCRs come from a woman aged 18-29 years in good health.

This chain connects TRBV30 to TRBJ2-5; tentatively, D is TRBD1 or TRBD2 (5 bases each). The CDR3 length is 14 residues. Per the germline V gene, CDR1 is GTSNPN and CDR2 is SVGIG (reference sequence). Trimming took 0 bases from V and 9 from J, leaving 17 bases between them. The CDR3 DNA reads TGTGCCTGGAGTGTAGATCGGGCCCTGGGGGCCCAGTACTTC. Encoded protein: CAWSVDRALGAQYF.

The gene calls are TRBV3-1 (or the pseudogene TRBV3-2) and TRBJ2-7; D tentatively reads TRBD1 or TRBD2 (5 bases each). With 6 bases removed from V and 0 bases from J, the gap between germline ends came to 12 bases. This CDR3 has 14 amino acids. CDR1 LGHDT and CDR2 YNNKEL come from the germline V gene (reference sequence). This CDR3 is CASSRDGSSYEQYF. In nucleotides, the CDR3 is TGTGCCAGCAGTCGGGACGGCAGCTCCTACGAGCAGTACTTC.

V gene TRBV6-5 combines with J gene TRBJ2-7, with D unresolved. CDR1 and CDR2 from the germline V gene are MNHEY and SVGAGI. The CDR3 sequence is 11 residues long. V gave up 7 bases and J gave up 6 bases, with 10 bases separating them. CDR3 nucleotides: TGTGCCAGCACCTACCGACTCGAGCAGTACTTC. Its protein product is CASTYRLEQYF.

The chain employs TRBV6-5 and TRBJ1-1; D gene uncertain. The length of the CDR3 is 14 residues. The germline V gene has CDR1 MNHEY and CDR2 SVGAGI. Deletions cut 0 bases from V and 3 bases from J, with 8 bases between. CDR3 coding DNA: TGTGCCAGCAGTTACTCGATCGGTGACACTGAAGCTTTCTTT. Translating gives CASSYSIGDTEAFF.

The chain has TRBV13 and TRBJ2-7; 8 bases agree with TRBD2. After removal of 7 bases from V and 4 bases from J, the junction contained 6 bases not matched to a gene. Germline CDR1 PRHDT, CDR2 FYEKMQ (reference sequence). This CDR3 comprises 13 residues. The CDR3 region is CASTLGGAYEQYF. In DNA, the CDR3 is TGTGCCAGCACCCTCGGGGGGGCGTACGAGCAGTACTTC.

The chain employs TRBV29-1 and TRBJ2-7, with D possibly being TRBD1 (5 bases). The CDR3 covers 13 residues. Germline loops: CDR1 SQVTM, CDR2 ANQGSEA. Trimming pared 4 bases from V and 0 bases from J, leaving 10 bases between. This chain's CDR3 is CSVVGQGSYEQYF. The CDR3 nucleotides read TGCAGCGTTGTAGGCCAGGGCTCCTACGAGCAGTACTTC.

The chain employs TRBV19 and TRBJ2-3; 8 nucleotides agree with TRBD1. Germline-derived CDR1 and CDR2 are LNHDA and SQIVND (reference sequence). V dropped 6 bases and J dropped 2; count of bases not matched to a gene: 13. The CDR3 runs 17 residues. The CDR3 nucleotides are TGTGCCAGTAGGATGACAGGGGCCCTCGCTGACACAGATACGCAGTATTTT. Amino acids: CASRMTGALADTDTQYF.

V and J are TRBV4-3 and TRBJ2-5, with D perhaps matching TRBD2 (5 bases). The V gene lost 1 base and the J gene lost 1 base, with 10 bases spanning the gap. Per germline, CDR1 LGHNA and CDR2 YSLEER. This CDR3 is 15 amino acids long. In DNA, the CDR3 is TGCGCCAGCAGCCAAGGGTCCGGACTCCAAGAGACCCAGTACTTC. Translation: CASSQGSGLQETQYF.

V and J are TRBV5-5 and TRBJ1-4; 11 bases are shared with TRBD1. CDR1 and CDR2 (germline): SGHKS, YYEKEE (reference sequence). V lost 7 bases, J lost 7 bases, and 6 bases stayed unmatched. This CDR3 has 14 amino acids. The CDR3 is CASQRTGGFEKLFF. CDR3 nucleotides: TGTGCCAGCCAACGGACAGGGGGCTTTGAAAAACTGTTTTTT.

The chain employs TRBV7-8 and TRBJ2-7; TRBD1 agrees at 7 bases. V dropped 1 base and J dropped 0; count of bases not matched to a gene: 3. From germline, CDR1 is SGHVS and CDR2 FQNEAQ. The CDR3 is 15 residues long. The CDR3 spells CASSLGSGGSYEQYF. In DNA form, the CDR3 reads TGTGCCAGCAGCTTAGGGTCAGGGGGCTCCTACGAGCAGTACTTC.

V gene TRBV3-1 (or the pseudogene TRBV3-2) combines with J gene TRBJ2-1; TRBD2 matches at 10 bases. The CDR3 loop spans 15 amino acids. The germline V gene encodes CDR1 LGHDT and CDR2 YNNKEL (reference sequence). J was trimmed by 6 bases and V by 4 bases; bases with no gene match: 6. CDR3 sequence: CASSLAGGAVNEQFF. DNA for the CDR3: TGTGCCAGCAGCCTAGCGGGGGGCGCCGTCAATGAGCAGTTCTTC.

The chain employs TRBV11-3 and TRBJ2-3, with 8 bases that match TRBD2. The CDR3 consists of 15 residues. V was pared by 3 bases and J by 0 bases, with 2 bases of the junction left unmatched. Germline values: CDR1 SGHNT, CDR2 YENEEA. The CDR3 coding sequence is TGTGCCAGCAGCTTGGGACTAGGGAGCACAGATACGCAGTATTTT. This gives the protein CASSLGLGSTDTQYF. The full variable domain, completed using reference TRBV11-3 and TRBJ2-3, is EAGVVQSPRYKIIEKKQPVAFWCNPISGHNTLYWYLQNLGQGPELLIRYENEEAVDDSQLPKDRFSAERLKGVDSTLKIQPAELGDSAVYLCASSLGLGSTDTQYFGPGTRLTVL.

This chain joins TRBV5-1 and TRBJ2-1, with TRBD2 as a possible D gene (6 bases). Trimming removed 2 bases at V and 2 bases at J, with 8 bases between. CDR1 is SGHRS, CDR2 YFSETQ, per germline. CDR3 size: 14 residues. This CDR3 is CASSFGGAYNEQFF. The CDR3 bases are TGCGCCAGCAGCTTCGGGGGAGCCTACAATGAGCAGTTCTTC.

The sample holds one count of this clone. This chain connects TRBV18 to TRBJ1-2; D remains ambiguous. The germline gives CDR1 KGHSH, CDR2 LQKENI. The CDR3 has 16 residues. Trimming removed 4 bases at V and 0 bases at J, with 15 bases between. CDR3 amino acids: CASSQMSREANYGYTF. The CDR3 DNA sequence: TGTGCCAGCTCACAAATGTCCCGGGAGGCTAACTATGGCTACACCTTC.

This clone came up many times. V is TRBV30 and J is TRBJ2-1; TRBD1 agrees at 7 bases. This CDR3 is built from 13 residues. The V gene's germline CDR1 is GTSNPN and CDR2 SVGIG (reference sequence). J was trimmed by 0 bases and V by 7 bases; bases with no gene match: 3. DNA of the CDR3: TGTGCCTTCCGGGACAGCTCCTACAATGAGCAGTTCTTC. Translating gives CAFRDSSYNEQFF.

V gene TRBV19 combines with J gene TRBJ1-2; D gene unclear. V dropped 3 bases and J dropped 4 bases, with 6 bases sitting between them. The CDR3 spans 12 residues. In germline, CDR1 is LNHDA, CDR2 SQIVND (reference sequence). This CDR3 reads CASSMNPYGYTF. The CDR3 coding sequence is TGTGCCAGTAGTATGAACCCCTATGGCTACACCTTC.

This sequence joins TRBV6-6 and TRBJ2-1, with 13 positions matching TRBD2. The germline CDR1 and CDR2 sequences are MNHNY and SVGAGI (reference sequence). CDR3 length: 16 amino acids. J lost 7 bases, V lost 5 bases, and 8 bases had no gene match. Written as DNA, the CDR3 is TGTGCCAGCAGTCCGAAACTAGCGGGGGGGCTTAATGAGCAGTTCTTC. Its protein is CASSPKLAGGLNEQFF.

The sample holds a few counts of this clone. This sequence joins TRBV29-1 and TRBJ2-1; 8 bases are shared with TRBD2. Germline CDR1 and CDR2: SQVTM and ANQGSEA. The CDR3 loop spans 13 amino acids. Losses at the gene ends were 6 bases for V and 4 bases for J; bases not matched to a gene: 5. CDR3 protein: CSVPGLVYNEQFF. In nucleotides, the CDR3 is TGCAGCGTCCCGGGACTAGTATACAATGAGCAGTTCTTC.

V usage is TRBV28 and J usage is TRBJ2-1; 11 positions match TRBD2. This CDR3 has 16 residues. Germline lookup yields CDR1 MDHEN and CDR2 SYDVKM. V lost 3 bases, J lost 8 bases, and 9 bases stayed unmatched. Here the CDR3 reads CASSFSGTSGFHEQFF. The DNA for the CDR3 is TGTGCCAGCAGTTTCTCCGGGACTAGCGGCTTTCATGAGCAGTTCTTC.

The V gene is TRBV3-1 (or the pseudogene TRBV3-2), the J gene TRBJ2-7; 7 nucleotides agree with TRBD2. This CDR3 region has 17 residues. Looked up from germline, CDR1 is LGHDT and CDR2 is YNNKEL (reference sequence). With V trimmed by 0 bases and J by 3 bases, 11 bases remained unmatched. Here the CDR3 reads CASSQEERYGTIYEQYF. The CDR3 bases are TGTGCCAGCAGCCAAGAGGAAAGATACGGGACTATCTACGAGCAGTACTTC.